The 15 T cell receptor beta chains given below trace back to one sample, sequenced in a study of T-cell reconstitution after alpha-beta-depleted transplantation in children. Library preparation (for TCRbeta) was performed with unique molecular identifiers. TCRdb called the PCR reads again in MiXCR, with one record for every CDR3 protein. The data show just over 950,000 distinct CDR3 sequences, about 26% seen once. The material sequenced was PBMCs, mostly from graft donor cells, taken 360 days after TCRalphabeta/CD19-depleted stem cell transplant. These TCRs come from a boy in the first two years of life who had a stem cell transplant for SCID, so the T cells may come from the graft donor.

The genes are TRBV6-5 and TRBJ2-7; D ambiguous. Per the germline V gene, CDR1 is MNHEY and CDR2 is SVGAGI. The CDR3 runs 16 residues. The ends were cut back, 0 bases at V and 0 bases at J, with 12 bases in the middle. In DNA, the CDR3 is TGTGCCAGCAGTTACTCGTACTCGGTGAGCTCCTACGAGCAGTACTTC. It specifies CASSYSYSVSSYEQYF.

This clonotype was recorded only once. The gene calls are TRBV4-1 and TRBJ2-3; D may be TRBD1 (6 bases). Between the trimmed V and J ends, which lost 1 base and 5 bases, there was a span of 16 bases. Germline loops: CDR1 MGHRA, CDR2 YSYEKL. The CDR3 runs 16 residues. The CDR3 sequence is CASSQVGQGFKDTQYF. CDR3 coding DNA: TGCGCCAGCAGCCAAGTGGGCCAGGGGTTTAAAGATACGCAGTATTTT.

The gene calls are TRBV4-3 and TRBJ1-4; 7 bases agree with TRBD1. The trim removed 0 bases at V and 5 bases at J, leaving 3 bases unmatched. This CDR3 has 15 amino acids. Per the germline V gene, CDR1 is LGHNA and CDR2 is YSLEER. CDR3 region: CASSQEGQRNEKLFF. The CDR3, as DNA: TGCGCCAGCAGCCAAGAGGGACAGCGGAATGAAAAACTGTTTTTT.

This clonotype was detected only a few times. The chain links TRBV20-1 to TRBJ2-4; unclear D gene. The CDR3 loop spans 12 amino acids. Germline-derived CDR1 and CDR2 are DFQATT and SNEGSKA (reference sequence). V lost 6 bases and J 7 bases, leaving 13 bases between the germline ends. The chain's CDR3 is CSALVQANIQYF. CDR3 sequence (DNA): TGCAGTGCCCTTGTACAAGCCAACATTCAGTACTTC.

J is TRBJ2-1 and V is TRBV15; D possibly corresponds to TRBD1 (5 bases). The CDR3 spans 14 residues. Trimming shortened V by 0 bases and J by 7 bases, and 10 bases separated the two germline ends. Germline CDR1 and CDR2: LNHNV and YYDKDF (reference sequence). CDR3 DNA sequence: TGTGCCACCAGCAGAGAACTGACAGATAATGAGCAGTTCTTC. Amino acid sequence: CATSRELTDNEQFF.

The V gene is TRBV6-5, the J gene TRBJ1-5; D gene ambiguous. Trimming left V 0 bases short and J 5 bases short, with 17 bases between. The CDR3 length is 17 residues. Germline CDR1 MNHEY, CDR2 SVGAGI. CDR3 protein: CASSYSIRVFWDQPQHF. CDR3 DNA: TGTGCCAGCAGTTACTCGATACGGGTGTTTTGGGATCAGCCCCAGCATTTT.

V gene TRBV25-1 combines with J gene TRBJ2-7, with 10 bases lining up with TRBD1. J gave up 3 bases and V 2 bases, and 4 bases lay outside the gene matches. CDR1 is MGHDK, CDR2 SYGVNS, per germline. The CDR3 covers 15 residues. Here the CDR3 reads CASSETGTGDYEQYF. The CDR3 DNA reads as TGTGCCAGCAGTGAAACCGGGACAGGGGACTACGAGCAGTACTTC.

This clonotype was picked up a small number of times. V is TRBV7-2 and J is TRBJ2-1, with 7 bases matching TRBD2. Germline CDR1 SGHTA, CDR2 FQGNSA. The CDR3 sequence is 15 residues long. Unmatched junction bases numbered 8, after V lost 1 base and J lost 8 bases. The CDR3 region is CASSLVGLAAHEQFF. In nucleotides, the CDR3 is TGTGCCAGCAGCTTAGTGGGGCTAGCGGCCCATGAGCAGTTCTTC.

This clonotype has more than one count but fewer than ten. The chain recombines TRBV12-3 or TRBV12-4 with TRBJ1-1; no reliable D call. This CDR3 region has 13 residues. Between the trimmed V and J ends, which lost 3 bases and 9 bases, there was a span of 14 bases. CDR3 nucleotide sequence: TGTGCCAGCAGTTTTTGGGAGGTAGTACAAGCTTTCTTT. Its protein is CASSFWEVVQAFF.

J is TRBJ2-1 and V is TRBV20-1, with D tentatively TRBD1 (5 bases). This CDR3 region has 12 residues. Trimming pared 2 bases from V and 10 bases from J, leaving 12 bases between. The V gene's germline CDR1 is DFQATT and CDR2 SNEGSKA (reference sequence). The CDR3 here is CSARSGKGEQFF. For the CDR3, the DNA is TGCAGTGCTAGATCGGGCAAGGGGGAGCAGTTCTTC.

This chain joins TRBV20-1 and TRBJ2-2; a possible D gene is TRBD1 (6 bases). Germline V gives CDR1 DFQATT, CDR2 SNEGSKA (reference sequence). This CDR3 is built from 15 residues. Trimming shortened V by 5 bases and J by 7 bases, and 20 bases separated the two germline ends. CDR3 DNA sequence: TGCAGTGCTGCCCGGGACAACCCTCTGGGCGGGGAGCTGTTTTTT. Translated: CSAARDNPLGGELFF.

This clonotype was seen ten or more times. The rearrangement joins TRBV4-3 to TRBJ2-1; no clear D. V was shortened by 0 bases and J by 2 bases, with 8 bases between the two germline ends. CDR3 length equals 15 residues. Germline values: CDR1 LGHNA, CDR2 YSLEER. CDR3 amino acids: CASSQEPQTYNEQFF. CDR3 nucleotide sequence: TGCGCCAGCAGCCAAGAGCCGCAGACCTACAATGAGCAGTTCTTC.

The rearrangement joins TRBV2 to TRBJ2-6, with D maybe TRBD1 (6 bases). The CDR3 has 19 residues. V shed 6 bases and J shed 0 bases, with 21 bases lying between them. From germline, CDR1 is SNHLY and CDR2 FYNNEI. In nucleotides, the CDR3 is TGTGCCAGCAGGGGGAGTGGGACACTCCCCTTCTCTGGGGCCAACGTCCTGACTTTC. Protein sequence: CASRGSGTLPFSGANVLTF.

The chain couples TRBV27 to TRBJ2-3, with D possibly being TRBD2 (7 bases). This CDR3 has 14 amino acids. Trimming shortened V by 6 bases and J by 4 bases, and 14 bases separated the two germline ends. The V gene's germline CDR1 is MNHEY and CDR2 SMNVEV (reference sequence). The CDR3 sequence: CASRGGLKPDTQYF. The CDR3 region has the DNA TGTGCCAGCAGGGGGGGGCTCAAGCCAGATACGCAGTATTTT.

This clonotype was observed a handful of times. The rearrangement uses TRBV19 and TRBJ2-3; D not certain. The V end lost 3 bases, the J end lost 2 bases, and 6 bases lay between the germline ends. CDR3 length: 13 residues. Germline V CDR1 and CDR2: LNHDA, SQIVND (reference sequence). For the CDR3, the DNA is TGTGCCAGTAGTATGTGGTACACAGATACGCAGTATTTT. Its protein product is CASSMWYTDTQYF. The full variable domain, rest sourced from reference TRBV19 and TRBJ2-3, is DGGITQSPKYLFRKEGQNVTLSCEQNLNHDAMYWYRQDPGQGLRLIYYSQIVNDFQKGDIAEGYSVSREKKESFPLTVTSAQKNPTAFYLCASSMWYTDTQYFGPGTRLTVL.